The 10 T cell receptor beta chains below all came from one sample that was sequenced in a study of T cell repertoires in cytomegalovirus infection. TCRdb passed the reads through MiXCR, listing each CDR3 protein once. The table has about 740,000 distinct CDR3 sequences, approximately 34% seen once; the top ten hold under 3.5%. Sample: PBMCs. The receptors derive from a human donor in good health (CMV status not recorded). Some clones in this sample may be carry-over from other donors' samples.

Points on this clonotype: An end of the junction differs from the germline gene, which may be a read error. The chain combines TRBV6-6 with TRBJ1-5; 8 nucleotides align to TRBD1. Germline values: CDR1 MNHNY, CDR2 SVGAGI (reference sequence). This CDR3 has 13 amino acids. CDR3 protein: CASSTRGPSALYF. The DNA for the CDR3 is TGTGCCAGCAGTACCAGGGGGCCATCAGCCCTCTATTTT.

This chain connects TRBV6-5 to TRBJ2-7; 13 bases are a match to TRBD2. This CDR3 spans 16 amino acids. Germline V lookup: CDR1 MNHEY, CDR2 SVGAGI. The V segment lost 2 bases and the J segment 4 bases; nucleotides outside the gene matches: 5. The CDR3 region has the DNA TGTGCCAGCAGTTACGCATTGGGACTAGCGGGATACGAGCAGTACTTC. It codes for CASSYALGLAGYEQYF.

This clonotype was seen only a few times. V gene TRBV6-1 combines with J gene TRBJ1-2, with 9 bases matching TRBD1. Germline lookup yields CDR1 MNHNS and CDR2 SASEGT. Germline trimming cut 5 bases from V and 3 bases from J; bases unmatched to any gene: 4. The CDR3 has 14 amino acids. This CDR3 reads CASSWDRADYGYTF. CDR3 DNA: TGTGCCAGCAGTTGGGACAGGGCTGACTATGGCTACACCTTC.

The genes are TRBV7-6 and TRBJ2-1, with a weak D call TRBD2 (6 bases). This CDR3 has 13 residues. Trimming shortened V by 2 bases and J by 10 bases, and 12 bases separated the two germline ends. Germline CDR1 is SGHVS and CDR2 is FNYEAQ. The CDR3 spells CASSLWGTGEQFF. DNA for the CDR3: TGTGCCAGCAGCTTATGGGGGACTGGCGAGCAGTTCTTC.

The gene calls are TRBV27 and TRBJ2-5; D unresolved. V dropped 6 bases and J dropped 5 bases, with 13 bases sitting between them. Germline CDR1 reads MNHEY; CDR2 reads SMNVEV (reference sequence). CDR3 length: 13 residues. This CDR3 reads CASRVGSGETQYF. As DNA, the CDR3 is TGTGCCAGCAGAGTGGGGTCCGGGGAGACCCAGTACTTC.

CDR3 sequence (DNA): TGTGCCAGCTCAGAGAACAGGGCTAACACTGAAGCTTTCTTT. It encodes CASSENRANTEAFF. This chain uses TRBV18 with TRBJ1-1, with D possibly matching TRBD1 (6 bases). With 5 bases removed from V and 2 bases from J, the gap between germline ends came to 12 bases. CDR1 and CDR2 from the germline V gene are KGHSH and LQKENI. CDR3 length: 14 residues.

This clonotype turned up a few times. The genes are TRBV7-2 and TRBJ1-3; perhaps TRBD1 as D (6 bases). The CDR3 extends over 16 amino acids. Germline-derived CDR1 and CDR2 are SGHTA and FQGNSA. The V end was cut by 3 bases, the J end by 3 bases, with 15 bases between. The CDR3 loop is CASSFAGGGFGNTIYF. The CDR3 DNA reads TGTGCCAGCAGCTTCGCGGGGGGGGGCTTTGGAAACACCATATATTTT.

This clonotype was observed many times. CDR3 in DNA: TGTGCCAGCAGCATTAACAGGGGGCAGTCTGGAAACACCATATATTTT. Its translation: CASSINRGQSGNTIYF. The chain is built from TRBV7-9 and TRBJ1-3; 9 bases fit TRBD1. Germline CDR1 and CDR2: SEHNR and FQNEAQ (reference sequence). The CDR3 is 16 amino acids. V lost 5 bases and J lost 1; bases outside the gene matches: 6.

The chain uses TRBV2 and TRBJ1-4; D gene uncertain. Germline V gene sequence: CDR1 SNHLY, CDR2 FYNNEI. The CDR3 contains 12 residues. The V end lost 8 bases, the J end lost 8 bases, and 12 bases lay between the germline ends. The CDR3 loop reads CASRGDREKLFF. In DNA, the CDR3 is TGTGCCAGCCGCGGTGATAGGGAAAAACTGTTTTTT.

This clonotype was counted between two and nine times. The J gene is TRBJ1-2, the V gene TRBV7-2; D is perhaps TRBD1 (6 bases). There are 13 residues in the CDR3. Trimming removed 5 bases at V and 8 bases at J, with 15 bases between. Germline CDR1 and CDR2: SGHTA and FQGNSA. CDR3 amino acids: CASSRDEGGGYTF. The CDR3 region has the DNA TGTGCCAGCAGCCGTGACGAGGGGGGCGGCTACACCTTC. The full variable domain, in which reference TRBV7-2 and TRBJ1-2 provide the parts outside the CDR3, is GAGVSQSPSNKVTEKGKDVELRCDPISGHTALYWYRQSLGQGLEFLIYFQGNSAPDKSGLPSDRFSAERTGGSVSTLTIQRTQQEDSAVYLCASSRDEGGGYTFGSGTRLTVV.